This is a list of T cell receptor beta chains from one sample in a study of blood T cell repertoires in COVID-19. Sequencing used immunoSEQ multiplex PCR; TCRdb keeps in-frame clones, though not all of them. The sample shows approximately 21,000 clones, 80% to 90% of them seen only once. The sequencing sample was made of peripheral blood. These receptors all come from a woman older than 75 with active COVID-19. CDR3s include the opening cysteine and the closing phenylalanine or tryptophan. D genes are given only for firm matches. Clone size is given for some rows only: seen once, a few or many times, or a class if the clone is expanded.

d_gene,abundance,v_gene,j_gene,CDR3aa,CDR3nt
TRBD1,NA,TRBV6-2/TRBV6-3,TRBJ2-1,CASSRRDRARNEQFF,TGTGCCAGCAGTAGACGGGACAGGGCTCGCAATGAGCAGTTCTTC
TRBD2,NA,TRBV11-2,TRBJ2-5,CASSPKGPSWGGKQETQYF,TGTGCCAGCAGCCCTAAGGGCCCCTCTTGGGGGGGTAAACAAGAGACCCAGTACTTC
NA,large,TRBV14,TRBJ1-5,CASSQSPGGHLFF,TGTGCCAGCAGCCAAAGTCCGGGGGGCCATTTGTTTTTT
NA,NA,TRBV11-2,TRBJ2-3,CASSPRRMGTDTQYF,TGTGCCAGCAGCCCGAGGAGGATGGGCACAGATACGCAGTATTTT
NA,NA,TRBV19,TRBJ1-6,CASSGDRSYNSPLHF,TGTGCCAGTAGTGGCGACAGGTCCTATAATTCACCCCTCCACTTT
NA,NA,TRBV7-6,TRBJ2-2,CASSFTGWSNTGELFF,TGTGCCAGCAGCTTCACAGGGTGGTCGAACACCGGGGAGCTGTTTTTT
NA,once,TRBV14,TRBJ2-5,CASTKTLALGETQYF,TGTGCCAGCACCAAAACACTAGCCCTCGGAGAGACCCAGTACTTC
TRBD2,NA,TRBV4-3,TRBJ2-1,CASSQAPGTRYNEQFF,TGCGCCAGCAGCCAAGCCCCCGGGACTAGGTACAATGAGCAGTTCTTC
NA,NA,TRBV7-6,TRBJ2-2,CASSPGAGAGGELFF,TGTGCCAGCAGCCCCGGGGCAGGGGCTGGCGGGGAGCTGTTTTTT
NA,NA,TRBV5-1,TRBJ2-3,CASSLGPTYHRYF,TGCGCCAGCAGCTTGGGGCCAACCTACCACAGGTATTTT
NA,NA,TRBV6-5,TRBJ1-6,CASSYSGREGSPLHF,TGTGCCAGCAGTTACTCCGGCAGGGAAGGATCACCCCTCCACTTT
NA,NA,TRBV5-6,TRBJ1-2,CASSPLERGYGYTF,TGTGCCAGCAGCCCCTTGGAGCGTGGCTATGGCTACACCTTC
NA,NA,TRBV10-3,TRBJ1-5,CASREGNQPQHF,TGTGCCAGCCGGGAGGGCAATCAGCCCCAGCATTTT
NA,NA,TRBV5-1,TRBJ2-5,CASSLGRGSQETQYF,TGCGCCAGCAGCTTGGGGCGGGGCAGCCAAGAGACCCAGTACTTC
TRBD1,NA,TRBV10-3,TRBJ2-7,CASEPGQGYEQYF,TGTGCCAGCGAACCGGGACAGGGGTACGAGCAGTACTTC
TRBD2,NA,TRBV7-2,TRBJ2-7,CASTPRASGGMEQYF,TGTGCCAGCACCCCACGGGCTAGCGGGGGGATGGAGCAGTACTTC
TRBD1,NA,TRBV4-3,TRBJ1-2,CASSQEAGGWNGYTF,TGCGCCAGCAGCCAAGAAGCAGGGGGCTGGAATGGCTACACCTTC
NA,NA,TRBV7-9,TRBJ2-7,CASSYQTGEQYF,TGTGCCAGCAGCTACCAGACGGGCGAGCAGTACTTC
NA,NA,TRBV7-6,TRBJ2-5,CASSLGAGDQETQYF,TGTGCCAGCAGCTTAGGGGCAGGGGACCAAGAGACCCAGTACTTC
TRBD1,NA,TRBV7-9,TRBJ1-1,CASNLGTANTEAFF,TGTGCCAGCAACCTAGGGACAGCGAACACTGAAGCTTTCTTT
TRBD2,NA,TRBV19,TRBJ2-2,CASSNPGLAAHTGELFF,TGTGCCAGTAGTAACCCGGGACTAGCGGCCCACACCGGGGAGCTGTTTTTT
NA,NA,TRBV10-3,TRBJ1-2,CAISDRQDYGYTF,TGTGCCATCAGTGATAGACAGGACTATGGCTACACCTTC